Following are 21 T cell receptor beta chains from one sample sequenced in a study of T cell responses to AZD1222 COVID-19 vaccine. Assay used: immunoSEQ multiplex PCR; TCRdb lists only in-frame clones, some missing. The table has around 100,000 clones, around nine tenths seen once; the top ten hold approximately 1.7%. The starting material was peripheral blood, obtained on day 0 of AZD1222 vaccination. These receptors originate from an adult in good health.

This sequence joins TRBV5-5 and TRBJ1-4; the match to TRBD1 covers 8 bases. Germline assignment: CDR1 SGHKS and CDR2 YYEKEE (reference sequence). Unmatched junction bases numbered 1, after V lost 1 base and J lost 8 bases. This CDR3 spans 13 amino acids. Written as DNA, the CDR3 is TGTGCCAGCAGCTTGACAGGGGGAGAAAAACTGTTTTTT. As protein: CASSLTGGEKLFF.

This chain links TRBV28 with TRBJ2-7; a weak D match, TRBD1 (5 bases). V was trimmed by 7 bases and J by 2 bases, leaving 21 bases between them. CDR3 length equals 16 residues. Germline CDR1 MDHEN, CDR2 SYDVKM. The DNA of the CDR3 is TGTGCCAGCATCCCAACCCCAGGGCCCTCAACCTACGAGCAGTACTTC. Protein product: CASIPTPGPSTYEQYF.

V is TRBV19 and J is TRBJ1-4, with D perhaps matching TRBD1 (5 bases). CDR1 and CDR2 from the germline V gene are LNHDA and SQIVND (reference sequence). Trimming stripped 7 bases from V and 7 bases from J, with 13 bases between. CDR3 length equals 13 residues. CDR3 sequence (DNA): TGTGCCAGTACCAACCAGGGAGTTGAAAAACTGTTTTTT. Its protein is CASTNQGVEKLFF.

CDR3 bases: TGTGCCAGCAGCGTAGAAATTGCGGGGGTCAGGTGGCAGTATTTT. This encodes CASSVEIAGVRWQYF. J is TRBJ2-3 and V is TRBV9, with TRBD2 matching over 7 bases. Germline CDR1 reads SGDLS; CDR2 reads YYNGEE. V dropped 0 bases and J dropped 11; count of bases not matched to a gene: 12. The CDR3 runs to 15 residues.

Concerning this clone: This CDR3 is also generated by other DNA sequences in the sample. The chain couples TRBV27 to TRBJ1-4; TRBD1 is a possible D gene (6 bases). CDR3 length: 12 residues. Germline V gene sequence: CDR1 MNHEY, CDR2 SMNVEV (reference sequence). V gave up 7 bases and J gave up 5 bases, with 8 bases separating them. This CDR3 reads CASKQGNEKLFF. CDR3 nucleotide sequence: TGTGCCAGCAAACAGGGAAATGAAAAACTGTTTTTT. The whole variable domain, filled in from reference TRBV27 and TRBJ1-4, reads EAQVTQNPRYLITVTGKKLTVTCSQNMNHEYMSWYRQDPGLGLRQIYYSMNVEVTDKGDVPEGYKVSRKEKRNFPLILESPSPNQTSLYFCASKQGNEKLFFGSGTQLSVL.

J is TRBJ2-5 and V is TRBV9, with 7 bases fitting TRBD2. CDR3 size: 16 residues. V lost 3 bases to trimming and J lost 1 base; unmatched junction nucleotides: 9. From germline, CDR1 is SGDLS and CDR2 YYNGEE. The CDR3 is CASSGGAASGQETQYF. The CDR3 nucleotides read TGTGCCAGCAGCGGCGGAGCCGCTAGCGGCCAAGAGACCCAGTACTTC.

This sequence joins TRBV10-1 and TRBJ2-2; 10 bases map to TRBD2. Germline V CDR1 and CDR2: WNHNN, SYGVQD (reference sequence). With 7 bases clipped from V and 5 bases from J, the junction kept 16 bases outside the gene matches. The CDR3 consists of 18 residues. Here the CDR3 reads CASTPAGGPRDFTGELFF. The CDR3 DNA sequence: TGCGCCAGCACCCCAGCGGGAGGGCCTAGGGACTTTACCGGGGAGCTGTTTTTT.

The genes are TRBV4-1 and TRBJ2-1; 8 positions agree with TRBD1. CDR3 length: 17 amino acids. V gave up 0 bases and J gave up 3 bases; unmatched junction bases: 7. Germline CDR1 MGHRA, CDR2 YSYEKL. The CDR3 coding sequence is TGCGCCAGCAGCCAAGAGGGGGGACAGGTAAACTACAATGAGCAGTTCTTC. It yields the protein CASSQEGGQVNYNEQFF.

The chain combines TRBV27 with TRBJ2-1; 13 bases agree with TRBD2. J lost 0 bases, V lost 5 bases, and 10 bases had no gene match. This CDR3 spans 19 amino acids. Germline-derived CDR1 and CDR2 are MNHEY and SMNVEV (reference sequence). The CDR3 region is CASSRPGLAGTSSYNEQFF. CDR3 coding DNA: TGTGCCAGCAGTAGACCGGGACTAGCGGGAACCAGCTCCTACAATGAGCAGTTCTTC.

As DNA, the CDR3 is TGCAGTGCTAGTGGTAGCGGAGATTTCAACTACGAGCAGTACTTC. As protein: CSASGSGDFNYEQYF. The rearrangement links TRBV20-1 to TRBJ2-7; a weak D match, TRBD2 (6 bases). The germline V gene encodes CDR1 DFQATT and CDR2 SNEGSKA (reference sequence). The CDR3 extends over 15 amino acids. Trimming pared 3 bases from V and 3 bases from J, leaving 18 bases between.

The chain employs TRBV19 and TRBJ1-6; D gene ambiguous. In germline, CDR1 is LNHDA, CDR2 SQIVND (reference sequence). V shed 0 bases and J shed 7 bases, with 10 bases lying between them. This CDR3 has 15 residues. The CDR3 nucleotides read TGTGCCAGTAGTATAGATAAGGGATTGAATTCACCCCTCCACTTT. Its translation: CASSIDKGLNSPLHF.

The chain uses TRBV5-4 and TRBJ2-5; 8 positions agree with TRBD2. Trimming cost V 4 bases and J 1 base; bases outside gene matches: 9. This CDR3 is built from 16 residues. Germline values: CDR1 SGHNT, CDR2 YYREEE (reference sequence). CDR3 in amino acids: CASSTPGRGGQETQYF. CDR3 nucleotide sequence: TGTGCCAGCAGCACCCCAGGTCGGGGGGGCCAAGAGACCCAGTACTTC.

The chain joins TRBV7-9 to TRBJ2-1; maybe TRBD2 (6 bases). The CDR3 sequence is 18 residues long. Germline V lookup: CDR1 SEHNR, CDR2 FQNEAQ (reference sequence). Trimming pared 5 bases from V and 6 bases from J, leaving 26 bases between. CDR3 sequence (DNA): TGTGCCAGCAGCCCTAGGTGGGAGGTGTTAGCCGCGGCCAATGAGCAGTTCTTC. Translating gives CASSPRWEVLAAANEQFF.

The V call is TRBV5-8, the J call TRBJ2-3; D is unclear. This CDR3 is built from 14 residues. The germline V gene encodes CDR1 SGHTS and CDR2 YDEGEE. V lost 2 bases and J 0 bases, leaving 7 bases between the germline ends. In nucleotides, the CDR3 is TGTGCCAGCAGCTTACTCAGAAGCACAGATACGCAGTATTTT. It is translated as CASSLLRSTDTQYF.

This clone was counted once. The chain uses TRBV7-2 and TRBJ2-6; D is unresolved. V was clipped by 3 bases and J by 0 bases, with 0 bases between them. In germline, CDR1 is SGHTA, CDR2 FQGNSA. The CDR3 loop spans 13 amino acids. Here the CDR3 reads CASSFSGANVLTF. CDR3 bases: TGTGCCAGCAGCTTCTCTGGGGCCAACGTCCTGACTTTC. The variable domain in full, completed from reference TRBV7-2 and TRBJ2-6, reads GAGVSQSPSNKVTEKGKDVELRCDPISGHTALYWYRQSLGQGLEFLIYFQGNSAPDKSGLPSDRFSAERTGGSVSTLTIQRTQQEDSAVYLCASSFSGANVLTFGAGSRLTVL.

This chain uses TRBV7-2 with TRBJ2-7; D is perhaps TRBD1 (7 bases). This CDR3 has 16 amino acids. Germline CDR1 reads SGHTA; CDR2 reads FQGNSA. Trimming removed 4 bases from V and 7 bases from J, with 23 bases in between. The CDR3 loop is CASSSQMTGSGGEQYF. CDR3 coding DNA: TGTGCCAGCAGCTCGCAGATGACAGGGTCCGGGGGAGAGCAGTACTTC.

The CDR3 region is CASSPGISSTDTQYF. CDR3 sequence (DNA): TGTGCCAGCAGCCCCGGAATTTCTAGCACAGATACGCAGTATTTT. The V gene is TRBV9, the J gene TRBJ2-3; D remains ambiguous. V lost 4 bases and J lost 0, with 12 bases in between. CDR3 length equals 15 residues. Germline V lookup: CDR1 SGDLS, CDR2 YYNGEE.

The CDR3 spells CSVEDRVGGNEQFF. CDR3 coding DNA: TGCAGCGTTGAAGATCGAGTCGGGGGTAATGAGCAGTTCTTC. V usage is TRBV29-1 and J usage is TRBJ2-1, with D maybe TRBD2 (6 bases). The CDR3 sequence is 14 residues long. Per germline, CDR1 SQVTM and CDR2 ANQGSEA. V dropped 0 bases and J dropped 7 bases, with 13 bases sitting between them.

This rearrangement joins TRBV7-9 to TRBJ1-5; 7 positions match TRBD1. This CDR3 region has 15 residues. Germline V gene sequence: CDR1 SEHNR, CDR2 FQNEAQ (reference sequence). The trim removed 1 base at V and 5 bases at J, leaving 5 bases unmatched. The CDR3 region has the DNA TGTGCCAGCAGCTTAGGTAAGGGGGCCGATCAGCCCCAGCATTTT. Translation: CASSLGKGADQPQHF.

The V gene is TRBV7-9, the J gene TRBJ2-7; the D gene is possibly TRBD1 (6 bases). V lost 3 bases and J lost 6, with 15 bases in between. The CDR3 runs to 14 residues. The germline CDR1 and CDR2 sequences are SEHNR and FQNEAQ (reference sequence). The CDR3 protein is CASSFDRTSSEQYF. The CDR3 DNA follows: TGTGCCAGCAGCTTCGACAGGACCTCTAGCGAGCAGTACTTC.

V is TRBV29-1 and J is TRBJ2-4; no clear D gene. The CDR3 totals 14 residues. The V end was cut by 6 bases, the J end by 8 bases, with 20 bases between. The V gene's germline CDR1 is SQVTM and CDR2 ANQGSEA. DNA for the CDR3: TGCAGCGTCGGACGGAGTGAAGATAAGGACATTCAGTACTTC. It yields the protein CSVGRSEDKDIQYF.